This T cell receptor (beta chain) is drawn from a study of CD8+ T cells in alopecia areata. Study in general: Treatment ran 6 to 18 months, with 6 months of follow-up afterward.

The treatment was: oral pan-JAK inhibitor, 5-10 mg twice daily. About this clone: The antigen is unknown.

With 2 bases removed from V and 2 bases from J, the gap between germline ends came to 10 bases. The CDR3 covers 14 residues. CDR1 and CDR2 (germline): MDHEN, SYDVKM. Overall study results and limits: Scalp and blood retained many expanded lesional clones during tofacitinib. Expanded CD8+ clones among the top 100, and scalp clonality, were significantly decreased by tofacitinib. It was lesional scalp, especially alopecia totalis/universalis, that showed higher clonality than normal scalp.

Extraction of RNA preceded its reverse transcription into cDNA, which served as the sequencing template. The method was immunoSEQ multiplex PCR; TCRdb's version includes in-frame clones alone and lacks a portion of them. Of approximately 300,000 clones in the sample, roughly 64% were seen once. This chain links TRBV28 with TRBJ2-7, with D perhaps being TRBD1 or TRBD2 (5 bases each). The sample consisted of CD4+ T cells sorted from blood, taken at week 24, from a patient treated with tofacitinib. The TCR originated in a human donor with alopecia areata. This chain's CDR3 is CASSLRGVTYEQYF. The CDR3 DNA reads TGTGCCAGCAGTTTAAGAGGGGTTACCTACGAGCAGTACTTC.